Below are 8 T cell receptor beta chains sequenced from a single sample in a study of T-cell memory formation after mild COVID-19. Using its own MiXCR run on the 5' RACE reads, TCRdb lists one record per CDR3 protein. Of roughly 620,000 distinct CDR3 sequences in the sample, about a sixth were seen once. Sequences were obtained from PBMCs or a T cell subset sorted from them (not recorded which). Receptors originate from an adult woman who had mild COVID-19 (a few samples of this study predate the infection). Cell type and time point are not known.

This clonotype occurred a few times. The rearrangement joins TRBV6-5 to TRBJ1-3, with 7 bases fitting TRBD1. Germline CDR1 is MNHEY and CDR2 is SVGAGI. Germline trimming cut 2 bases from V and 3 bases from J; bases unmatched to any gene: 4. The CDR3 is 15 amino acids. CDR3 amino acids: CASSYEGASGNTIYF. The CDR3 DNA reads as TGTGCCAGCAGTTACGAGGGGGCTAGTGGAAACACCATATATTTT.

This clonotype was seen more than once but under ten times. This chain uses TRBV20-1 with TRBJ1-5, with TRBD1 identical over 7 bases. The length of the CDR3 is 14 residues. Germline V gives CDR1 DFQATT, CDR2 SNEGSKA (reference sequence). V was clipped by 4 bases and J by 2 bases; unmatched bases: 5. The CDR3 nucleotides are TGCAGTGCTACGACAGGGATCGGCAATCAGCCCCAGCATTTT. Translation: CSATTGIGNQPQHF.

CDR3 residues: CASSIAQGPYEQYF. The CDR3 nucleotides are TGTGCCAGTAGTATAGCACAGGGACCGTACGAGCAGTACTTC. The chain uses TRBV19 and TRBJ2-7; TRBD1 is a possible D gene (6 bases). Germline loops: CDR1 LNHDA, CDR2 SQIVND (reference sequence). This CDR3 has 14 amino acids. Trimming stripped 1 base from V and 4 bases from J, with 11 bases between.

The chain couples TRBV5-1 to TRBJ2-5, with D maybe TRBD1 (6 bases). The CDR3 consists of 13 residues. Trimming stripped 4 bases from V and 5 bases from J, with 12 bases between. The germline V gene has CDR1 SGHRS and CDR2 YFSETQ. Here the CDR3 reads CASSQGTMETQYF. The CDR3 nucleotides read TGCGCCAGCAGCCAGGGGACAATGGAGACCCAGTACTTC.

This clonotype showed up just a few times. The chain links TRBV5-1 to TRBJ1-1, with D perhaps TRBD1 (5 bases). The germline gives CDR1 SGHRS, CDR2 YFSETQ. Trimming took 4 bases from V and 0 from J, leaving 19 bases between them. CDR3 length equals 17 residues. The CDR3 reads CASSLSGNRIMNTEAFF. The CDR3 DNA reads TGCGCCAGCAGCCTCTCCGGAAACAGGATCATGAACACTGAAGCTTTCTTT.

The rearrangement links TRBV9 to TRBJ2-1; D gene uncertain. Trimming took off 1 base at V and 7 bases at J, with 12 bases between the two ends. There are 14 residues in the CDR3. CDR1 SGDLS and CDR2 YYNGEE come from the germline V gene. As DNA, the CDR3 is TGTGCCAGCAGCGTATCTTCAAGTTGGAATGAGCAGTTCTTC. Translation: CASSVSSSWNEQFF.

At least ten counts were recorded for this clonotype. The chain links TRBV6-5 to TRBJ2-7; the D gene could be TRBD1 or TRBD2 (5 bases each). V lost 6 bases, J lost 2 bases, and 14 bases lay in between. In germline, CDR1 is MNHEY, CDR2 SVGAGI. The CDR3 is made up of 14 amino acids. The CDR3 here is CASRSGTKAYEQYF. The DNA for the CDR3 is TGTGCCAGCAGATCCGGGACCAAAGCCTACGAGCAGTACTTC.

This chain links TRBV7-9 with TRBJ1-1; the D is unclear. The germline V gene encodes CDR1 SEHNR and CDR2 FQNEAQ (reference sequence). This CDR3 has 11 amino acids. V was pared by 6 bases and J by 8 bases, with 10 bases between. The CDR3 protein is CASSLPGEAFF. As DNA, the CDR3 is TGTGCCAGCAGTCTTCCGGGGGAAGCTTTCTTT.